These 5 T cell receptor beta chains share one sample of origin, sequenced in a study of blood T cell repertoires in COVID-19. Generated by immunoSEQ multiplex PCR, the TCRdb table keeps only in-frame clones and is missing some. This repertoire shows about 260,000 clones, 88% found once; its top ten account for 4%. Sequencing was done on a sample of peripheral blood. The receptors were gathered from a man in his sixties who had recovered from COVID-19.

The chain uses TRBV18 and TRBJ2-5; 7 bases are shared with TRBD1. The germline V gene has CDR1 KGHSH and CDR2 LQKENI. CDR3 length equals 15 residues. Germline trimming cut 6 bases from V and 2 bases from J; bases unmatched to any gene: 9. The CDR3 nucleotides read TGTGCCAGCTCTATTGTGCCGGGACAGCAAGAGACCCAGTACTTC. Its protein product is CASSIVPGQQETQYF.

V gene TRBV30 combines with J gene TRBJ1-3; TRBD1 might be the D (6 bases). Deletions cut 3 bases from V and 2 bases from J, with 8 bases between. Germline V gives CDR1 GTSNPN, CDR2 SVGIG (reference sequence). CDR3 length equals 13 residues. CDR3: CAWRGQAGNTIYF. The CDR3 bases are TGTGCCTGGAGGGGACAAGCTGGAAACACCATATATTTT.

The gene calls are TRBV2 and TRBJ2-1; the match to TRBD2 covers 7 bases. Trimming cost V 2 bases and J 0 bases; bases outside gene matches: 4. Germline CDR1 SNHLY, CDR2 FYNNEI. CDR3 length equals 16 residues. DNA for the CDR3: TGTGCCAGCAGTGAAAGGAGCGGGACCTCCTACAATGAGCAGTTCTTC. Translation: CASSERSGTSYNEQFF.

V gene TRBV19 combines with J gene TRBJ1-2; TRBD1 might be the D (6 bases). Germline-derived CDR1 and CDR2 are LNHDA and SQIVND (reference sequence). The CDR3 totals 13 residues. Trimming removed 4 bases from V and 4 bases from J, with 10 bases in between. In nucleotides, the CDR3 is TGTGCCAGTAGTAGAGAGGACAGCTATGGCTACACCTTC. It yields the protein CASSREDSYGYTF.

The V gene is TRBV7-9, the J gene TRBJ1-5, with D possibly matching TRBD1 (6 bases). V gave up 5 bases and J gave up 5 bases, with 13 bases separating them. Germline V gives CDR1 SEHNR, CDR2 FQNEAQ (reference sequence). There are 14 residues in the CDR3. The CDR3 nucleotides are TGTGCCAGCAGCCCCCAGGGGTTTGATCAGCCCCAGCATTTT. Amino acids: CASSPQGFDQPQHF.